A single sample gave rise to the 3 T cell receptor beta chains below, sequenced in a study of CD8 T cells in ankylosing spondylitis. Study conclusions and caveats: Blood from ankylosing spondylitis patients appeared to carry a characteristic roughly 8-variant TCR beta motif.

One entry per CDR3 protein results from TCRdb running MiXCR on the 5' RACE reads. Of some 400,000 distinct CDR3 sequences in the sample, approximately 20% were seen once. Their antigens remain unidentified. Source material: blood, either unsorted or a sorted T cell fraction (not recorded which). The source of these receptors is a male donor with ankylosing spondylitis.

CDR3 amino acids: CASSVGATGIQETQYF. The CDR3 DNA is TGTGCCAGCAGCGTAGGAGCGACAGGCATCCAAGAGACCCAGTACTTC. This chain links TRBV9 with TRBJ2-5, with D possibly matching TRBD1 (6 bases). CDR1 SGDLS and CDR2 YYNGEE come from the germline V gene. This CDR3 is built from 16 residues. V was clipped by 0 bases and J by 1 base, with 13 bases between them.

The chain has TRBV6-2 or TRBV6-3 and TRBJ2-7; 7 nucleotides agree with TRBD1. This CDR3 has 15 residues. Germline CDR1 MNHEY, CDR2 SVGEGT. V was pared by 7 bases and J by 0 bases, with 9 bases of the junction left unmatched. Here the CDR3 DNA reads TGTGCCAGCACTAACCCGGGACAGAGCTCCTACGAGCAGTACTTC. The encoded protein is CASTNPGQSSYEQYF.

This clonotype was seen more than once but under ten times. The rearrangement joins TRBV10-3 to TRBJ1-1; D may be TRBD1 (6 bases). Germline CDR1 and CDR2: ENHRY and SYGVKD. Trimming took 0 bases from V and 1 from J, leaving 15 bases between them. This CDR3 comprises 17 residues. The DNA of the CDR3 is TGTGCCATCAGTGAGTCGAGGGGGGGCGAAGGGAACACTGAAGCTTTCTTT. Amino acid sequence: CAISESRGGEGNTEAFF.